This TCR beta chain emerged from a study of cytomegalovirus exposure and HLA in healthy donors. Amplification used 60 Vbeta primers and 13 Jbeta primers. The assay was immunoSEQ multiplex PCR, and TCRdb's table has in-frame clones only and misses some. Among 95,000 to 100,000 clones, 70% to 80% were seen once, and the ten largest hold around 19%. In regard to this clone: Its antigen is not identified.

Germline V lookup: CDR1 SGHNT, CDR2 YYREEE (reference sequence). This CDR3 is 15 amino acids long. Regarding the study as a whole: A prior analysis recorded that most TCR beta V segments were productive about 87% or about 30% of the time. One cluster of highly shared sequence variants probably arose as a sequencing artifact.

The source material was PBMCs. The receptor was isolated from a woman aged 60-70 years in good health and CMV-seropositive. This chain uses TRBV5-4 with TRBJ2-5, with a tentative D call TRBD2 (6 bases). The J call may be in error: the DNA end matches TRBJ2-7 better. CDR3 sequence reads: CASSLIADTAYEQYF. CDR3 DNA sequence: TGTGCCAGCAGCTTAATAGCGGACACAGCCTACGAGCAGTACTTC.